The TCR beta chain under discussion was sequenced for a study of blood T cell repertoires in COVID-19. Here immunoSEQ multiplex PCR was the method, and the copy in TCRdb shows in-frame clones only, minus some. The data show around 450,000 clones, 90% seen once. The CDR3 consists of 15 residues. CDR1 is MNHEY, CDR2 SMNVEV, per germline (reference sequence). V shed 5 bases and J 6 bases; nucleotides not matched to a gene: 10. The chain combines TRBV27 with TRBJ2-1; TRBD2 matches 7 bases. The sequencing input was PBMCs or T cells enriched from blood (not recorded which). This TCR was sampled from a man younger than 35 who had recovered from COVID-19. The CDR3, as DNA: TGTGCCAGCAGTGTGGGACTAAGTAGGGTCAATGAGCAGTTCTTC. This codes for CASSVGLSRVNEQFF.